Below are 10 T cell receptor beta chains sequenced from a single sample in a study of CD8 T cells in ankylosing spondylitis. Their antigens are not known. In TCRdb, the 5' RACE reads were re-called with MiXCR into one record per CDR3 protein. The sample yields roughly 450,000 distinct CDR3 sequences, approximately 26% seen once. Regarding the study as a whole: Blood of patients with ankylosing spondylitis appeared to be characterized by a TCR beta motif of roughly eight highly homologous variants.

Sequencing was performed on blood, either unsorted or a sorted T cell fraction (not recorded which). The receptors shown here come from a male donor with ankylosing spondylitis.

This clonotype occurred a few times. The chain carries TRBV10-3 and TRBJ1-5; D is uncertain. The CDR3 is made up of 12 amino acids. Per germline, CDR1 ENHRY and CDR2 SYGVKD. V lost 6 bases and J 11 bases, leaving 14 bases between the germline ends. The CDR3 sequence is CAISDPPGSQHF. The DNA of the CDR3 is TGTGCCATCAGCGATCCTCCGGGGTCCCAGCATTTT.

The J gene is TRBJ2-3, the V gene TRBV20-1; D unresolved. The V end lost 5 bases, the J end lost 6 bases, and 12 bases lay between the germline ends. Germline CDR1 and CDR2: DFQATT and SNEGSKA (reference sequence). The CDR3 runs to 12 residues. The CDR3 here is CSASSRDDTQYF. CDR3 DNA sequence: TGCAGTGCTTCGTCTCGAGACGATACGCAGTATTTT.

J is TRBJ2-7 and V is TRBV6-2 or TRBV6-3, with TRBD2 matching over 11 bases. The CDR3 runs to 16 residues. With 2 bases clipped from V and 2 bases from J, the junction kept 5 bases outside the gene matches. Germline V lookup: CDR1 MNHEY, CDR2 SVGEGT. The CDR3 DNA is TGTGCCAGCAGTTACCGATCTAGCGGGAGGACCTACGAGCAGTACGTC. Translating gives CASSYRSSGRTYEQYV.

This clonotype turned up a few times. This chain joins TRBV5-1 and TRBJ1-1, with D uncertain. Germline CDR1 and CDR2: SGHRS and YFSETQ. The V gene lost 4 bases and the J gene lost 3 bases, with 10 bases spanning the gap. This CDR3 is 13 amino acids long. The CDR3 sequence is CASSGGGDTEAFF. DNA of the CDR3: TGCGCCAGCAGCGGAGGCGGGGACACTGAAGCTTTCTTT.

This chain uses TRBV2 with TRBJ2-5; D not resolved. Trimming took 10 bases from V and 2 from J, leaving 5 bases between them. From germline, CDR1 is SNHLY and CDR2 FYNNEI. The CDR3 loop spans 10 amino acids. CDR3 protein: CATFQETQYF. CDR3 bases: TGTGCCACCTTTCAAGAGACCCAGTACTTC.

The chain is built from TRBV20-1 and TRBJ2-3; 7 bases fit TRBD2. The CDR3 runs to 15 residues. After removal of 0 bases from V and 3 bases from J, the junction contained 6 bases not matched to a gene. Germline V gene data show CDR1 as DFQATT and CDR2 as SNEGSKA (reference sequence). CDR3 nucleotides: TGCAGTGCTAGAGAGGCGGGGGTGGGTACAGATACGCAGTATTTT. It is translated as CSAREAGVGTDTQYF.

V is TRBV29-1 and J is TRBJ1-4; 9 nucleotides agree with TRBD1. Germline trimming cut 7 bases from V and 8 bases from J; bases unmatched to any gene: 8. The germline V gene encodes CDR1 SQVTM and CDR2 ANQGSEA. This CDR3 spans 13 amino acids. DNA of the CDR3: TGCAGCGCAGGAAGGACAGGGGAGGAAAAACTGTTTTTT. Protein sequence: CSAGRTGEEKLFF. The variable domain in full, completed from reference TRBV29-1 and TRBJ1-4, reads SAVISQKPSRDICQRGTSLTIQCQVDSQVTMMFWYRQQPGQSLTLIATANQGSEATYESGFVIDKFPISRPNLTFSTLTVSNMSPEDSSIYLCSAGRTGEEKLFFGSGTQLSVL.

In this sample, this clonotype turned up a few times. The chain employs TRBV5-1 and TRBJ2-5; 7 bases align to TRBD1. The trim removed 2 bases at V and 5 bases at J, leaving 6 bases unmatched. This CDR3 contains 14 residues. The germline CDR1 and CDR2 sequences are SGHRS and YFSETQ. The CDR3 loop reads CASSLQTGLETQYF. The CDR3 DNA is TGCGCCAGCAGCTTACAGACAGGGCTGGAGACCCAGTACTTC.

CDR3 protein: CASSPGGTGGWVTEAFF. DNA for the CDR3: TGTGCCAGCTCACCAGGTGGGACAGGGGGATGGGTCACTGAAGCTTTCTTT. This chain uses TRBV18 with TRBJ1-1, with 11 nucleotides matching TRBD1. CDR3 length equals 17 residues. V lost 2 bases and J lost 4; bases outside the gene matches: 9. The germline CDR1 and CDR2 sequences are KGHSH and LQKENI.

The rearrangement joins TRBV5-1 to TRBJ2-1; possibly TRBD1 or TRBD2 for D (5 bases each). In germline, CDR1 is SGHRS, CDR2 YFSETQ. CDR3 length: 15 residues. The V and J ends lost 1 base and 10 bases respectively, with 18 bases between them. For the CDR3, the DNA is TGCGCCAGCAGCTTGTTACCGGGACCCCAGAAGGAGCAGTTCTTC. Translation gives CASSLLPGPQKEQFF.